This T cell receptor beta chain originates from a study of cytotoxic CD8 clonotypes in ibrutinib-treated CLL. TCR beta library input comprised roughly 2 micrograms of genomic DNA from cryopreserved PBMCs. Sequenced by immunoSEQ multiplex PCR; TCRdb stores in-frame clones only, minus some. There are over 130,000 clones in the sample; about 84% occur only once, and about 7.4% lies in the top ten. Trimming removed 1 base at V and 5 bases at J, with 12 bases between. Germline lookup yields CDR1 SEHNR and CDR2 FQNEAQ (reference sequence). CDR3 length: 14 residues. The source material was PBMCs, sampled after 36 months of ibrutinib treatment. The receptor was derived from a human donor with chronic lymphocytic leukemia. The chain employs TRBV7-9 and TRBJ2-7, with a possible D match to TRBD2 (6 bases). CDR3 DNA sequence: TGTGCCAGCAGCTTAGACGCTAGCGTTCACGAGCAGTACTTC. Translated, it gives CASSLDASVHEQYF.